This T cell receptor (beta chain) was identified during a study of blood T cells in healthy people across ages. General study results and limits: A strong correlation between TCR beta diversity and naive T cell percentage was seen.

The use of a sample-barcoded 5' primer and a J-beta primer mix characterized a second PCR of roughly 6 to 11 cycles. Using its own MiXCR run on the 5' RACE reads, TCRdb lists one record per CDR3 protein. In the table there are more than 900,000 distinct CDR3 sequences, roughly 29% of which are singletons. CDR3 size: 13 residues. V dropped 5 bases and J dropped 0 bases, with 7 bases sitting between them. The germline CDR1 and CDR2 sequences are MGHRA and YSYEKL. On this clonotype itself: Its target is unknown.

These data were also filed under a second study, of T cells of mothers and their children.

The chain joins TRBV4-1 to TRBJ2-5; a weak D match, TRBD1 (5 bases). The sample comprised blood. This TCR derives from a woman in her 40s in good health. The CDR3 DNA reads as TGCGCCAGCAGCGCGGACAACCAAGAGACCCAGTACTTC. It encodes CASSADNQETQYF.